One TCR beta chain is described in this entry. As yet, its antigen is unknown. This specimen belongs to a study of lymphopenia after photon versus proton radiotherapy. General study findings and limits: Survival link was tested only in deceased patients; proton benefit remains a possibility. After lymphocyte nadir, photon-treated repertoires showed oligoclonal expansion, especially CD8+ Temra. Larger post-nadir TCR diversity loss correlated inversely with survival in deceased patients. Photon-treated patients lost naive T cells and TCR diversity; proton-treated stayed stable.

Trimming cost V 0 bases and J 4 bases; bases outside gene matches: 5. Looked up from germline, CDR1 is SGHRS and CDR2 is YFSETQ. The length of the CDR3 is 15 residues. Assay used: immunoSEQ multiplex PCR; TCRdb lists only in-frame clones, some missing. The table records about 45,000 clones, around 86% of them present only once. V usage is TRBV5-1 and J usage is TRBJ2-5; 8 nucleotides align to TRBD1. This specimen was peripheral blood, taken from a patient treated with photon-based radiotherapy. The sequence derives from a man aged 40-55 years with gastric cancer. CDR3 in DNA: TGCGCCAGCAGCTTGGTTGGGGGGACAGGAGAGACCCAGTACTTC. This gives the protein CASSLVGGTGETQYF.